The entry below gives a single T cell receptor (beta chain) sequence along with its context. Its antigen remains unidentified. The protocol was immunoSEQ multiplex PCR, while the TCRdb copy is restricted to in-frame clones and leaves out a portion. Of about 83,000 clones listed, more than 70% are singletons. These data are taken from a study of T cells in localized non-small cell lung cancer. General observations from the study: With higher T cell density in blood came longer overall survival. The study found T cell clonality highest in uninvolved adjacent lung, above tumor. Sequencing covered just one tumor region, so heterogeneity cannot be ruled out.

Germline trimming cut 0 bases from V and 4 bases from J; bases unmatched to any gene: 9. From germline, CDR1 is LGHNA and CDR2 YSLEER. The CDR3 is 17 amino acids. This chain uses TRBV4-3 with TRBJ2-7, with 10 nucleotides matching TRBD2. The receptor's source is a female donor of 60 years or more with stage I lung adenocarcinoma. Sequences were derived from peripheral blood, sampled before any cancer treatment. The CDR3 reads CASSQENLAGGEYEQYF. In DNA form, the CDR3 reads TGCGCCAGCAGCCAAGAGAACTTAGCGGGAGGCGAATACGAGCAGTACTTC.